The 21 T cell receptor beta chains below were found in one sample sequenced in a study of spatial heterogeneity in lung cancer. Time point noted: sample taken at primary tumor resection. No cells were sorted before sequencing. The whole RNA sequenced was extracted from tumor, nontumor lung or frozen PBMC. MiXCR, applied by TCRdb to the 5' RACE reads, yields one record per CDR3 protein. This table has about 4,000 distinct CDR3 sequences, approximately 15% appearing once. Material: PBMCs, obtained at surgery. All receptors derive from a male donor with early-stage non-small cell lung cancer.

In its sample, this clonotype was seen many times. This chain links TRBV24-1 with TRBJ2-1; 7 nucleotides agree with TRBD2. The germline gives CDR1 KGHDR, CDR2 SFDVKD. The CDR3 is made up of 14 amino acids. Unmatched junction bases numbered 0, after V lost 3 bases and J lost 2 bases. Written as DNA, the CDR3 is TGTGCCACCAGTGATGCGGGGGCCTACAATGAGCAGTTCTTC. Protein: CATSDAGAYNEQFF.

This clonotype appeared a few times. CDR3 amino acids: CASLTGGGAYNEQFF. The CDR3 DNA is TGTGCCAGCCTAACAGGGGGGGGTGCGTACAATGAGCAGTTCTTC. The J gene is TRBJ2-1, the V gene TRBV6-2 or TRBV6-3, with TRBD1 as a possible D gene (8 bases). Per the germline V gene, CDR1 is MNHEY and CDR2 is SVGEGT. The CDR3 loop spans 15 amino acids. V was shortened by 8 bases and J by 4 bases, with 18 bases between the two germline ends.

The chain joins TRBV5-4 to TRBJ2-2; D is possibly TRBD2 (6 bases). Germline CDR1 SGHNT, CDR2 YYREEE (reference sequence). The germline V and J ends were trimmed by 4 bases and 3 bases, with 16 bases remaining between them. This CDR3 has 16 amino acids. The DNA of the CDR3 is TGTGCCAGCAGCCCCTATGGGGGGTTGGACACCGGGGAGCTGTTTTTT. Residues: CASSPYGGLDTGELFF.

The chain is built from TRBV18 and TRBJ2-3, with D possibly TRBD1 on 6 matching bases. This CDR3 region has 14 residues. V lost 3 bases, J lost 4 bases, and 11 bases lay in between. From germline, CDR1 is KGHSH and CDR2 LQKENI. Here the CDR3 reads CASSPPGHPDTQYF. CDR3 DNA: TGTGCCAGCTCACCGCCGGGACATCCAGATACGCAGTATTTT.

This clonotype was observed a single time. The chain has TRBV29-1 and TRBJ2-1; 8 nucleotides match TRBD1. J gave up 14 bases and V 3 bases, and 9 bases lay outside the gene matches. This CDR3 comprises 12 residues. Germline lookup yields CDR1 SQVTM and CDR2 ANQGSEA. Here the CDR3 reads CSVEGTGSVKFF. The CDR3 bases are TGCAGCGTTGAGGGGACAGGAAGCGTAAAGTTCTTC.

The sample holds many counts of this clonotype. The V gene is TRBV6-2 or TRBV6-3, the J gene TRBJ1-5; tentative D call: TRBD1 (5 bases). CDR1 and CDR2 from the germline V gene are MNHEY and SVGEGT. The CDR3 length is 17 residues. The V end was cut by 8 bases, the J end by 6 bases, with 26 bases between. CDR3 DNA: TGTGCCAGCGGTGCTCAAGACAGCAGGGTGGTGGGTCAGCCCCAGCATTTT. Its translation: CASGAQDSRVVGQPQHF.

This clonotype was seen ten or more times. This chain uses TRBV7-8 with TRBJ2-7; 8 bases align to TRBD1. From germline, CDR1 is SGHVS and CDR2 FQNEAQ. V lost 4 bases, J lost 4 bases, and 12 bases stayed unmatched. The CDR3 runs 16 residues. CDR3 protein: CASSSLLQDREYEQYF. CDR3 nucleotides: TGTGCCAGCAGCTCCCTTTTACAGGACAGGGAGTACGAGCAGTACTTC.

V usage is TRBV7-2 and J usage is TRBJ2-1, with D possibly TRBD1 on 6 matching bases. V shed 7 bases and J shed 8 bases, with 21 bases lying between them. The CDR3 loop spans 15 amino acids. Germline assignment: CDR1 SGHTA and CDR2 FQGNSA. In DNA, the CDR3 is TGTGCCAGCACCCCAGAGACTGGGGGCCGCGATGAGCAGTTCTTC. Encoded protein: CASTPETGGRDEQFF.

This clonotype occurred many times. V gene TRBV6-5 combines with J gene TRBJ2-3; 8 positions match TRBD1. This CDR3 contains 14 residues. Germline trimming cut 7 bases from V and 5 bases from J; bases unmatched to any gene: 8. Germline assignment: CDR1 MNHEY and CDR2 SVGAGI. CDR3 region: CASNPRGREDTQYF. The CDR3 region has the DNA TGTGCCAGCAACCCCAGGGGGCGGGAAGATACGCAGTATTTT.

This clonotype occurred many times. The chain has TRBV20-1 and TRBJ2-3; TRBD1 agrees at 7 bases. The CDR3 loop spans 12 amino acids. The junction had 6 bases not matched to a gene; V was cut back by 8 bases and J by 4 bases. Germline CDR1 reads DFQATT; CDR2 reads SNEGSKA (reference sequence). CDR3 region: CSPDRDADTQYF. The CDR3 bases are TGCAGTCCCGACAGGGACGCAGATACGCAGTATTTT.

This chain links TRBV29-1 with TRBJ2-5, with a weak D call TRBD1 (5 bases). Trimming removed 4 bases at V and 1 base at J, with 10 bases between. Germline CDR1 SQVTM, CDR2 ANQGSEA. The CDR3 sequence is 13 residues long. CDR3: CSVVGASQETQYF. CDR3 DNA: TGCAGCGTTGTAGGGGCAAGCCAAGAGACCCAGTACTTC.

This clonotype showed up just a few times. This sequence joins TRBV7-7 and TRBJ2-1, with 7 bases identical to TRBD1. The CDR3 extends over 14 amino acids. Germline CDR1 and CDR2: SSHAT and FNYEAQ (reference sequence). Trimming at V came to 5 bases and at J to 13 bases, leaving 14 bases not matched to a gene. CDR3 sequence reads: CASSISRDSKYQFF. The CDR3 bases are TGTGCCAGCAGCATAAGCCGGGACAGCAAATACCAGTTCTTC.

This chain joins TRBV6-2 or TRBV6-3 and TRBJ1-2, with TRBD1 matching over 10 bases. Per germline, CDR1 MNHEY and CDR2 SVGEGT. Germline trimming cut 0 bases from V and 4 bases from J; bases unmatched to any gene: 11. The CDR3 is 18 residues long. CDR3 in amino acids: CASSYSMFYGTGAYGYTF. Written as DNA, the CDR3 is TGTGCCAGCAGTTACTCGATGTTTTACGGGACAGGGGCCTATGGCTACACCTTC.

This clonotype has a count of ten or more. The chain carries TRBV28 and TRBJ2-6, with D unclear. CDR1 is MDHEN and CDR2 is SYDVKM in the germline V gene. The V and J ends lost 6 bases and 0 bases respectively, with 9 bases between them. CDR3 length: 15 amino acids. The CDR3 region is CASSREPSGANVLTF. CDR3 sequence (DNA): TGTGCCAGCAGCCGCGAACCCTCTGGGGCCAACGTCCTGACTTTC.

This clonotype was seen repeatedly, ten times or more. The CDR3 sequence is CASSEAGQGAYEQYF. The CDR3 DNA reads TGTGCCAGCAGTGAAGCGGGACAGGGAGCCTACGAGCAGTACTTC. The chain carries TRBV2 and TRBJ2-7, with 9 bases matching TRBD1. CDR3 length: 15 amino acids. The V gene end was trimmed by 0 bases and the J gene end by 2 bases; junction bases not matched to a gene: 2. Germline assignment: CDR1 SNHLY and CDR2 FYNNEI. The whole variable domain, filled in from reference TRBV2 and TRBJ2-7, reads EPEVTQTPSHQVTQMGQEVILRCVPISNHLYFYWYRQILGQKVEFLVSFYNNEISEKSEIFDDQFSVERPDGSNFTLKIRSTKLEDSAMYFCASSEAGQGAYEQYFGPGTRLTVT.

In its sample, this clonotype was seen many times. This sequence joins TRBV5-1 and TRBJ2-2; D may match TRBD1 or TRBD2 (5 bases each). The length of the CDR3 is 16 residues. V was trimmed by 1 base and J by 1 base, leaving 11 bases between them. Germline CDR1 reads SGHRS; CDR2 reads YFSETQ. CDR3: CASSLSGTVNTGELFF. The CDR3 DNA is TGCGCCAGCAGCTTGTCCGGGACGGTGAACACCGGGGAGCTGTTTTTT.

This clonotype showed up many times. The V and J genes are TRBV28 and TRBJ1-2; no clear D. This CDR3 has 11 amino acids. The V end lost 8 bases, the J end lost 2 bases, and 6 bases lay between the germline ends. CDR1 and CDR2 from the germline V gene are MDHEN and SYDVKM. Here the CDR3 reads CASEKNYGYTF. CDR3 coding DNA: TGTGCCAGCGAGAAGAACTATGGCTACACCTTC.

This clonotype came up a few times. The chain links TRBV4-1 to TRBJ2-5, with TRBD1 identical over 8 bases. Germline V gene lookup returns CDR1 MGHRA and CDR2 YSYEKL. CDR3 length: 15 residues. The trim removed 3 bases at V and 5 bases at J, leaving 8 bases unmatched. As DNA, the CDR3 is TGCGCCAGCAGCCAGTGGACAGGGCCCCCGGAGACCCAGTACTTC. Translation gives CASSQWTGPPETQYF.

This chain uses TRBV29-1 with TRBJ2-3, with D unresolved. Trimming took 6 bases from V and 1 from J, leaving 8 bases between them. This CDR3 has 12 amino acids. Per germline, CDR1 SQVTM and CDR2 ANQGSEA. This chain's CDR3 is CSVYGGTDTQYF. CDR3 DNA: TGCAGCGTCTATGGGGGCACAGATACGCAGTATTTT.

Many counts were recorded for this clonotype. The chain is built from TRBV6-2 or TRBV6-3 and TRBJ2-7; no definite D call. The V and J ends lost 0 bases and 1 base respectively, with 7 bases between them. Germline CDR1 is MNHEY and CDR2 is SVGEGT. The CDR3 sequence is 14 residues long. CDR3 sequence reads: CASSYSDPSYEQYF. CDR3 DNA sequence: TGTGCCAGCAGTTACTCTGATCCGTCCTACGAGCAGTACTTC.

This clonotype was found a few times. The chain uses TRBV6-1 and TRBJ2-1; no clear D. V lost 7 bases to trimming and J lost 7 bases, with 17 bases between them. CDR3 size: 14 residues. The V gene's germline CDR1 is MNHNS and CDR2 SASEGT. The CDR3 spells CASMIGRMGNEQFF. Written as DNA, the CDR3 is TGTGCCAGCATGATAGGACGGATGGGAAATGAGCAGTTCTTC.